Listed below are T cell receptor beta chains from one sample, sequenced in a study of vaccination effects on CD4 cells after COVID-19. Measured with immunoSEQ multiplex PCR; TCRdb has only the in-frame clones, and not every one. The sample has some 40,000 clones; approximately 80% are singletons. Their target antigens are unknown. The specimen comprised CD4+ T cells from PBMCs cultured with HCoV-NL63 spike peptides, sampled after COVID-19 vaccination. These receptors came from a human donor who received a COVID-19 vaccine. Some clones in this sample may be carry-over from other donors' samples. Both conserved end residues are part of each CDR3. D genes are given only for firm matches. Expanded clones get a size class; other rows say once, few or many, or leave the size out.

abundance	v_gene	j_gene	d_gene	CDR3aa
.	TRBV2	TRBJ1-1	.	CASGRSGETEAFF
.	TRBV19	TRBJ2-5	TRBD1	CASRPVGGPPETQYF
.	TRBV11-1	TRBJ2-3	TRBD2	CASSGGLAGGTDTQYF
once	TRBV5-1	TRBJ2-5	TRBD2	CASSLMWEGETQYF
once	TRBV10-2	TRBJ2-1	.	CASSEGAYNEQFF
few	TRBV7-9	TRBJ1-5	.	CASSPLTSNQPQHF
once	TRBV5-6	TRBJ2-4	.	CASSFRGTQNIQYF
.	TRBV6-1	TRBJ1-5	.	CASSEAGQNNQPQHF
.	TRBV29-1	TRBJ2-5	.	CSVEIASQETQYF
few	TRBV6-5	TRBJ1-6	TRBD1	CASSYMGQGNSPLHF
.	TRBV11-2	TRBJ1-2	.	CASNSKGGGNYGYTF
.	TRBV19	TRBJ1-2	.	CASSTQVNYGYTF
.	TRBV6-5	TRBJ1-6	.	CASKTDTYNSPLHF
.	TRBV18	TRBJ1-1	.	CASSPDRLNTEAFF
.	TRBV6-2/TRBV6-3	TRBJ1-2	.	CASSDSDHGYTF
.	TRBV27	TRBJ2-5	TRBD2	CASSSSGGLKTQYF
once	TRBV7-2	TRBJ2-5	.	CASSLVRARQETQYF
.	TRBV7-8	TRBJ1-2	TRBD1	CASSLIWDRGANGYTF
.	TRBV11-2	TRBJ1-2	.	CASSPSGGTYGYTF
.	TRBV2	TRBJ1-1	.	CASSESGASTEAFF
.	TRBV6-2/TRBV6-3	TRBJ2-6	TRBD1	CASSRPQGAGANVLTF
.	TRBV6-6	TRBJ1-1	.	CASSYSTNTEAFF
.	TRBV5-1	TRBJ2-2	TRBD2	CASSPPWTSGGGTGELFF
.	TRBV2	TRBJ2-5	TRBD1	CASTFGGTGEETQYF
once	TRBV28	TRBJ2-5	TRBD2	CASDRGVNRGETQYF
.	TRBV7-3	TRBJ2-3	.	CASSLNLAEDTQYF
once	TRBV7-2	TRBJ1-1	.	CASSLVPGNTEAFF
.	TRBV6-5	TRBJ2-5	TRBD2	CASIISGGETQYF
.	TRBV10-1	TRBJ2-3	.	CASSDSGRRDTQYF
.	TRBV5-4	TRBJ2-5	.	CASSPSPGIGPFGTMTQYF
once	TRBV5-4	TRBJ2-1	TRBD2	CASSGGGAGGLNEQFF
.	TRBV6-6	TRBJ1-2	.	CASSYSNLGTNYGYTF
.	TRBV20-1	TRBJ2-2	TRBD2	CSASRSGGPNTGELFF
.	TRBV6-1	TRBJ1-5	TRBD1	CASSEGGQGIYSNQPQHF
.	TRBV6-5	TRBJ2-2	.	CASTLANTGELFF
.	TRBV18	TRBJ1-1	.	CASSHGQPEGTEAFF
.	TRBV19	TRBJ2-4	.	CASSDSLAKNIQYF
few	TRBV5-1	TRBJ1-2	.	CASSSFTGTLTYGYTF
.	TRBV5-5	TRBJ2-3	.	CASSLFYGGTDTQYF
.	TRBV6-7	TRBJ1-5	TRBD1	CASSYQGTAEGNQPQHF
.	TRBV6-5	TRBJ1-3	.	CASSTSDTIYF
.	TRBV5-1	TRBJ2-5	.	CASSLDRVGETQYF
large	TRBV7-2	TRBJ2-4	.	CASSLAYQGRLYF
.	TRBV19	TRBJ2-5	.	CASSTYSGTDHGETQYF
once	TRBV19	TRBJ2-2	.	CASSMGEANTGELFF
.	TRBV10-2	TRBJ1-5	.	CASSEGPRGSNQPQHF
.	TRBV6-5	TRBJ1-4	TRBD1	CASQNRGTNEKLFF
few	TRBV7-9	TRBJ1-2	.	CASSPRDNYGYTF
.	TRBV10-3	TRBJ2-5	.	CAISVGSQETQYF